The 23 T cell receptor beta chains presented below share a single source sample, sequenced in a study of cytomegalovirus exposure and HLA in healthy donors. Sequencing used immunoSEQ multiplex PCR; TCRdb keeps in-frame clones, though not all of them. The table has about 130,000 clones, about 95% seen once. The sequenced material came from PBMCs. All receptors derive from a man aged 18 to 35 in good health and CMV-seropositive.

This chain connects TRBV6-5 to TRBJ2-1; tentatively, D is TRBD2 (6 bases). The germline gives CDR1 MNHEY, CDR2 SVGAGI. Trimming shortened V by 2 bases and J by 3 bases, and 11 bases separated the two germline ends. This CDR3 contains 15 residues. CDR3 loop: CASSYTRTNYNEQFF. CDR3 nucleotides: TGTGCCAGCAGTTACACCAGGACTAACTACAATGAGCAGTTCTTC.

The chain combines TRBV5-8 with TRBJ1-4; 9 bases fit TRBD1. This CDR3 is 15 amino acids long. Germline trimming cut 3 bases from V and 6 bases from J; bases unmatched to any gene: 6. The germline gives CDR1 SGHTS, CDR2 YDEGEE. In DNA form, the CDR3 reads TGTGCCAGCAGCTATACAGGGGGCGATGATGAAAAACTGTTTTTT. It translates to CASSYTGGDDEKLFF.

A single count supports this clone. The chain links TRBV27 to TRBJ1-1; the D is unclear. CDR1 and CDR2 from the germline V gene are MNHEY and SMNVEV (reference sequence). The V gene lost 3 bases and the J gene lost 1 base, with 12 bases spanning the gap. CDR3 size: 15 residues. CDR3 sequence reads: CASSLAGRRNTEAFF. Written as DNA, the CDR3 is TGTGCCAGCAGTTTGGCAGGCAGGCGGAACACTGAAGCTTTCTTT.

The chain combines TRBV4-1 with TRBJ2-7; 9 nucleotides agree with TRBD1. In germline, CDR1 is MGHRA, CDR2 YSYEKL. This CDR3 is built from 14 residues. V lost 6 bases and J lost 4; bases outside the gene matches: 7. CDR3 sequence reads: CASRATGGAYEQYF. The CDR3 nucleotides are TGCGCCAGCAGGGCGACAGGGGGTGCATACGAGCAGTACTTC.

The chain couples TRBV5-1 to TRBJ1-2, with D possibly being TRBD1 (5 bases). The CDR3 is 13 amino acids. The V and J ends lost 0 bases and 2 bases respectively, with 5 bases between them. CDR1 and CDR2 from the germline V gene are SGHRS and YFSETQ. The CDR3 loop is CASSLAGNYGYTF. The CDR3 region has the DNA TGCGCCAGCAGCTTGGCAGGGAACTATGGCTACACCTTC.

The chain recombines TRBV18 with TRBJ2-7; TRBD2 is a possible D gene (5 bases). V shed 3 bases and J shed 4 bases, with 10 bases lying between them. Germline V CDR1 and CDR2: KGHSH, LQKENI. The CDR3 has 13 amino acids. CDR3 sequence reads: CASSPGVGYEQYF. For the CDR3, the DNA is TGTGCCAGCTCACCCGGGGTAGGGTACGAGCAGTACTTC. Full variable domain (outside the CDR3, taken from reference TRBV18 and TRBJ2-7): NAGVMQNPRHLVRRRGQEARLRCSPMKGHSHVYWYRQLPEEGLKFMVYLQKENIIDESGMPKERFSAEFPKEGPSILRIQQVVRGDSAAYFCASSPGVGYEQYFGPGTRLTVT.

CDR3 region: CASSPPTGRGNTEAFF. DNA of the CDR3: TGTGCCAGCAGCCCCCCCACAGGGAGGGGGAACACTGAAGCTTTCTTT. The genes are TRBV14 and TRBJ1-1; D may be TRBD1 (6 bases). V lost 4 bases to trimming and J lost 1 base, with 16 bases between them. This CDR3 contains 16 residues. Looked up from germline, CDR1 is SGHDN and CDR2 is FVKESK.

The chain is built from TRBV30 and TRBJ2-2; 10 bases agree with TRBD2. The CDR3 has 17 residues. Germline CDR1 GTSNPN, CDR2 SVGIG (reference sequence). J was trimmed by 4 bases and V by 0 bases; bases with no gene match: 8. The CDR3 DNA reads as TGTGCCTGGAGTGTCCGACTAGCGGGTTTTTTCACCGGGGAGCTGTTTTTT. Translating gives CAWSVRLAGFFTGELFF. Supplemented by reference TRBV30 and TRBJ2-2, the full variable domain reads SQTIHQWPATLVQPVGSPLSLECTVEGTSNPNLYWYRQAAGRGLQLLFYSVGIGQISSEVPQNLSASRPQDRQFILSSKKLLLSDSGFYLCAWSVRLAGFFTGELFFGEGSRLTVL.

Here the CDR3 reads CASSPPSYEQYF. CDR3 nucleotides: TGTGCCAGCAGTCCTCCTTCCTACGAGCAGTACTTC. The V gene is TRBV6-6, the J gene TRBJ2-7; D gene unclear. CDR3 length: 12 amino acids. The V gene's germline CDR1 is MNHNY and CDR2 SVGAGI (reference sequence). The ends were cut back, 5 bases at V and 1 base at J, with 6 bases in the middle.

J is TRBJ1-2 and V is TRBV29-1; TRBD1 might be the D (6 bases). V was clipped by 0 bases and J by 7 bases, with 12 bases between them. This CDR3 comprises 13 residues. Looked up from germline, CDR1 is SQVTM and CDR2 is ANQGSEA. The CDR3 DNA reads TGCAGCGTTGAAGAAGGACAGACGAGTGGCTACACCTTC. Its protein product is CSVEEGQTSGYTF.

This chain links TRBV4-1 with TRBJ2-7; 8 bases fit TRBD1. V lost 2 bases to trimming and J lost 4 bases; unmatched junction nucleotides: 7. The CDR3 consists of 15 residues. CDR1 MGHRA and CDR2 YSYEKL come from the germline V gene. Here the CDR3 DNA reads TGCGCCAGCAGCCAACTTTCAGGGGGCGCGTACGAGCAGTACTTC. Protein: CASSQLSGGAYEQYF.

The sample holds many counts of this clone. The chain is built from TRBV19 and TRBJ2-3, with D hard to call. This CDR3 region has 11 residues. Germline values: CDR1 LNHDA, CDR2 SQIVND (reference sequence). V was shortened by 6 bases and J by 2 bases, with 3 bases between the two germline ends. This CDR3 reads CASSHTDTQYF. In DNA, the CDR3 is TGTGCCAGTAGCCACACAGATACGCAGTATTTT.

The chain carries TRBV5-1 and TRBJ1-4; 7 bases line up with TRBD1. Germline-derived CDR1 and CDR2 are SGHRS and YFSETQ. Trimming cost V 0 bases and J 8 bases; bases outside gene matches: 7. The CDR3 totals 15 residues. CDR3: CASSLGPGTVEKLFF. In DNA, the CDR3 is TGCGCCAGCAGCTTGGGGCCCGGGACAGTAGAAAAACTGTTTTTT.

The chain links TRBV4-1 to TRBJ1-2; 8 bases are a match to TRBD1. The CDR3 extends over 15 amino acids. The junction had 6 bases not matched to a gene; V was cut back by 0 bases and J by 6 bases. Germline CDR1 reads MGHRA; CDR2 reads YSYEKL. Here the CDR3 reads CASSQDRAGGNGYTF. The CDR3 DNA follows: TGCGCCAGCAGCCAAGATAGAGCAGGGGGCAATGGCTACACCTTC.

CDR3 bases: TGTGCCAGCAGCTTAGCGCTGACAGGGGGACAGCCCCAGCATTTT. Amino acids: CASSLALTGGQPQHF. The chain joins TRBV7-2 to TRBJ1-5; 9 nucleotides agree with TRBD1. J gave up 7 bases and V 0 bases, and 4 bases lay outside the gene matches. From germline, CDR1 is SGHTA and CDR2 FQGNSA. This CDR3 comprises 15 residues.

The chain couples TRBV7-8 to TRBJ2-1; 13 nucleotides agree with TRBD2. Trimming at V came to 0 bases and at J to 5 bases, leaving 7 bases not matched to a gene. CDR3 length equals 18 residues. Germline CDR1 and CDR2: SGHVS and FQNEAQ. Written as DNA, the CDR3 is TGTGCCAGCAGCTTAGCAAGACTAGCGGGAGGAGTCCACAATGAGCAGTTCTTC. It specifies CASSLARLAGGVHNEQFF.

The chain carries TRBV5-1 and TRBJ1-6, with 8 bases that match TRBD1. Per germline, CDR1 SGHRS and CDR2 YFSETQ. The trim removed 0 bases at V and 12 bases at J, leaving 8 bases unmatched. The CDR3 contains 15 residues. CDR3 sequence: CASSLGPGQGGPLHF. CDR3 sequence (DNA): TGCGCCAGCAGCTTGGGTCCCGGACAGGGTGGACCCCTCCACTTT.

This clone was recorded only once. The chain employs TRBV30 and TRBJ1-1, with 7 bases fitting TRBD1. CDR1 is GTSNPN and CDR2 is SVGIG in the germline V gene (reference sequence). After removal of 2 bases from V and 1 base from J, the junction contained 4 bases not matched to a gene. CDR3 length: 14 residues. The CDR3 region has the DNA TGTGCCTGGAGTCATGGGACAGCGAACACTGAAGCTTTCTTT. Protein sequence: CAWSHGTANTEAFF.

The chain recombines TRBV6-6 with TRBJ1-4, with D uncertain. CDR1 and CDR2 from the germline V gene are MNHNY and SVGAGI (reference sequence). V was trimmed by 2 bases and J by 6 bases, leaving 7 bases between them. The CDR3 is made up of 13 amino acids. CDR3 sequence reads: CASSYRRDEKLFF. CDR3 sequence (DNA): TGTGCCAGCAGTTACAGGCGGGATGAAAAACTGTTTTTT.

This chain uses TRBV5-1 with TRBJ2-2; 15 positions match TRBD2. CDR1 and CDR2 from the germline V gene are SGHRS and YFSETQ. The J segment lost 7 bases and the V segment lost 4 bases, leaving 5 bases of the junction unmatched. This CDR3 is built from 16 residues. This chain's CDR3 is CASSRPGLAGGGELFF. Here the CDR3 DNA reads TGCGCCAGCAGCCGCCCGGGACTAGCGGGAGGCGGGGAGCTGTTTTTT.

The rearrangement uses TRBV7-2 and TRBJ2-7; TRBD2 matches at 8 bases. The CDR3 runs to 15 residues. Per the germline V gene, CDR1 is SGHTA and CDR2 is FQGNSA. J gave up 4 bases and V 5 bases, and 10 bases lay outside the gene matches. Here the CDR3 DNA reads TGTGCCAGCAGCCCCCCGGGACTAGATCGTTACGAGCAGTACTTC. Its translation is CASSPPGLDRYEQYF. The full variable domain, rest sourced from reference TRBV7-2 and TRBJ2-7, is GAGVSQSPSNKVTEKGKDVELRCDPISGHTALYWYRQSLGQGLEFLIYFQGNSAPDKSGLPSDRFSAERTGGSVSTLTIQRTQQEDSAVYLCASSPPGLDRYEQYFGPGTRLTVT.

The chain recombines TRBV7-8 with TRBJ1-2; 9 nucleotides match TRBD1. The CDR3 extends over 15 amino acids. Germline values: CDR1 SGHVS, CDR2 FQNEAQ. V shed 5 bases, J shed 3 bases, and the junction held 7 bases outside the gene matches. The CDR3 bases are TGTGCCAGCAGCCAGAGACAGGGGGATTACTATGGCTACACCTTC. Translated: CASSQRQGDYYGYTF.

V gene TRBV20-1 combines with J gene TRBJ1-2; D remains ambiguous. The germline gives CDR1 DFQATT, CDR2 SNEGSKA (reference sequence). CDR3 length: 9 amino acids. Trimming removed 1 base at V and 12 bases at J, with 6 bases between. The DNA of the CDR3 is TGCAGTGCTAGAGGTTCAAACACCTTC. As protein: CSARGSNTF.